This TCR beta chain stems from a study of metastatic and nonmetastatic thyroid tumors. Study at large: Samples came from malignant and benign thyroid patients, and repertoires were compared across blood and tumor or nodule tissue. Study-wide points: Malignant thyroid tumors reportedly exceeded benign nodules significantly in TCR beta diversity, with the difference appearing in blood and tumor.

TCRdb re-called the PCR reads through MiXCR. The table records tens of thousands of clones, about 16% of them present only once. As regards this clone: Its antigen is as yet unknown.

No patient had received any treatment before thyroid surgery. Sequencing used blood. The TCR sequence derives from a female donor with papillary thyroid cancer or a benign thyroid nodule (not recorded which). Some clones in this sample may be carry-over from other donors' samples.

CDR3: CASIPLSVGQVDDTQYF. The CDR3 DNA is TGTGCCAGCATCCCACTCAGCGTGGGACAGGTGGACGATACGCAGTATTTT. The chain combines TRBV6-5 with TRBJ2-3; 8 bases match TRBD1. After removal of 7 bases from V and 6 bases from J, the junction contained 18 bases not matched to a gene. The germline V gene has CDR1 MNHEY and CDR2 SVGAGI. CDR3 length: 17 amino acids.